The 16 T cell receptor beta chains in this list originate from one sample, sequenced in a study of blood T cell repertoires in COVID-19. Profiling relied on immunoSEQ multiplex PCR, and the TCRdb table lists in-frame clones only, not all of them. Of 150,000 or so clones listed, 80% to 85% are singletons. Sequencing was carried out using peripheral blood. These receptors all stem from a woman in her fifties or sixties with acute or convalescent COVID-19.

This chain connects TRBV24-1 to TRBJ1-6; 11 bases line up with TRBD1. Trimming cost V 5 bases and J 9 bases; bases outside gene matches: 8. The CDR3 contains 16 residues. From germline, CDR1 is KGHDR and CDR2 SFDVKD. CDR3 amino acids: CATSGRDRGLVSPLHF. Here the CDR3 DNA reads TGTGCCACCAGTGGCCGGGACAGGGGGTTGGTTTCACCCCTCCACTTT.

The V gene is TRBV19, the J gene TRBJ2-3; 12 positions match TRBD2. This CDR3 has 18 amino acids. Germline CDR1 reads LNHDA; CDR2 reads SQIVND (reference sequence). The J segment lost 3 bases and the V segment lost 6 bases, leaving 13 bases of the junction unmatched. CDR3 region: CASRKTARLAGVTDTQYF. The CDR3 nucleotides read TGTGCCAGTAGAAAAACAGCACGACTAGCGGGAGTAACAGATACGCAGTATTTT.

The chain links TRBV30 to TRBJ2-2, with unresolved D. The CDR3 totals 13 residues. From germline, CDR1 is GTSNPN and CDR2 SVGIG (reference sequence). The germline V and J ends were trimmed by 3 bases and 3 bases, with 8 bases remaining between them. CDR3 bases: TGTGCCTGGAGCTCGGAGTACACCGGGGAGCTGTTTTTT. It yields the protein CAWSSEYTGELFF.

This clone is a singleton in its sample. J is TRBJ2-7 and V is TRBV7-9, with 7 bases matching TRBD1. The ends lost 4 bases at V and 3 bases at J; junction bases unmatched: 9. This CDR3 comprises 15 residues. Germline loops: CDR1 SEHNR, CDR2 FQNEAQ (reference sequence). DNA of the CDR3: TGTGCCAGCAGCTCCATCCGACAGGGTCTCTACGAGCAGTACTTC. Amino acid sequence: CASSSIRQGLYEQYF.

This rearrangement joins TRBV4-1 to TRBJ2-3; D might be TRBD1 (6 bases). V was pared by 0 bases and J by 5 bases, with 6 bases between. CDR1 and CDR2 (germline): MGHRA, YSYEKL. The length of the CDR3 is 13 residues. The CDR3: CASSQEGGDTQYF. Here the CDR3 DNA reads TGCGCCAGCAGCCAAGAAGGGGGAGATACGCAGTATTTT.

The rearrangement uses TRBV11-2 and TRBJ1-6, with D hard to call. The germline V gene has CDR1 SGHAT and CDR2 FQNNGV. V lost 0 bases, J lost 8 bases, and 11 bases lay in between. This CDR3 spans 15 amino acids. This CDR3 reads CASSLEAGGHSPLHF. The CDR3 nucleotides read TGTGCCAGCAGCTTAGAAGCAGGAGGCCATTCACCCCTCCACTTT. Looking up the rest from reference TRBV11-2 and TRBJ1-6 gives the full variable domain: EAGVAQSPRYKIIEKRQSVAFWCNPISGHATLYWYQQILGQGPKLLIQFQNNGVVDDSQLPKDRFSAERLKGVDSTLKIQPAKLEDSAVYLCASSLEAGGHSPLHFGNGTRLTVT.

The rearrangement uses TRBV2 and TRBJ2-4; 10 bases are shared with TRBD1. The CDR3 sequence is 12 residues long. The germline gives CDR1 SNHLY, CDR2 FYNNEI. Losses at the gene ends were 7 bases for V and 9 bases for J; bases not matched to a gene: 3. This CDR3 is CASKTGGPIQYF. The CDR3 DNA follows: TGTGCCAGCAAGACAGGGGGCCCCATTCAGTACTTC.

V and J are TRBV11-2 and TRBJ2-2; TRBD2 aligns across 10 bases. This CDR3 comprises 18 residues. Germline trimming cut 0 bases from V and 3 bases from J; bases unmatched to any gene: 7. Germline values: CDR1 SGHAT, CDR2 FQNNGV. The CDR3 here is CASSLEGWLAGDTGELFF. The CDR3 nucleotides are TGTGCCAGCAGCTTAGAGGGTTGGCTAGCGGGAGACACCGGGGAGCTGTTTTTT.

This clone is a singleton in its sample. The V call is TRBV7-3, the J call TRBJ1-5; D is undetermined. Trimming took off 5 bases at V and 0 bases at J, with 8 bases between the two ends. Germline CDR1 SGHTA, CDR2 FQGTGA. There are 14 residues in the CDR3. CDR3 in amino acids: CASSPPSSNQPQHF. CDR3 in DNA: TGTGCCAGCAGCCCCCCGAGTAGCAATCAGCCCCAGCATTTT.

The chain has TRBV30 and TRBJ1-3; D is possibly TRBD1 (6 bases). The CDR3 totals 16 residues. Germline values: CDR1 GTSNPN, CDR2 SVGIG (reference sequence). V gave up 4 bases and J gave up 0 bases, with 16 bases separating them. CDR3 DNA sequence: TGTGCCTGGACACCCGGACAGATGAGCTCTGGAAACACCATATATTTT. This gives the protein CAWTPGQMSSGNTIYF.

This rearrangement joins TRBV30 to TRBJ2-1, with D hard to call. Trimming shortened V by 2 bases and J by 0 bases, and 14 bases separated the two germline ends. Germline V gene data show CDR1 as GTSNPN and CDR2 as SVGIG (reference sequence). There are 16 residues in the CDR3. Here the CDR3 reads CAWSKTQVSSYNEQFF. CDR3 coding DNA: TGTGCCTGGAGTAAGACGCAGGTCAGCTCCTACAATGAGCAGTTCTTC.

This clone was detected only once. CDR3 region: CASSPDSTEAFF. DNA for the CDR3: TGTGCCAGCAGCCCAGACAGTACTGAAGCTTTCTTT. The chain employs TRBV7-9 and TRBJ1-1; D possibly corresponds to TRBD1 (5 bases). This CDR3 is built from 12 residues. The germline V gene has CDR1 SEHNR and CDR2 FQNEAQ (reference sequence). Trimming took 5 bases from V and 5 from J, leaving 9 bases between them. Based on the CDR3 plus reference TRBV7-9 and TRBJ1-1, the full variable domain is DTGVSQNPRHKITKRGQNVTFRCDPISEHNRLYWYRQTLGQGPEFLTYFQNEAQLEKSRLLSDRFSAERPKGSFSTLEIQRTEQGDSAMYLCASSPDSTEAFFGQGTRLTVV.

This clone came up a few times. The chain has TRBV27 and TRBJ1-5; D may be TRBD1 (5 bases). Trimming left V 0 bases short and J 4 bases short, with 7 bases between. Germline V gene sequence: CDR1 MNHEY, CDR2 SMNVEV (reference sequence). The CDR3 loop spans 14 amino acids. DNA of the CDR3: TGTGCCAGCAGTTTATCTTACAGGAATCAGCCCCAGCATTTT. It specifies CASSLSYRNQPQHF.

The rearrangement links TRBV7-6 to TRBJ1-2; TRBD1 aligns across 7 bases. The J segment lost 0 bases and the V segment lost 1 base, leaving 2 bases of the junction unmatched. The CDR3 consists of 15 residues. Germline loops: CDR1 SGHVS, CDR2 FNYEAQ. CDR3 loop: CASSLDTGANYGYTF. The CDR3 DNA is TGTGCCAGCAGCTTAGACACAGGGGCTAACTATGGCTACACCTTC.

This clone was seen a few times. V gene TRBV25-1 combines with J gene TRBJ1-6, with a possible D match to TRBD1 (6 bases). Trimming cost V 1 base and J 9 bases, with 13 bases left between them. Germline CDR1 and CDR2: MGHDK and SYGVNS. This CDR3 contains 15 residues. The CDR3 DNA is TGTGCCAGCAGTGAATCCCCGGGAGGGGGTTCACCCCTCCACTTT. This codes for CASSESPGGGSPLHF.

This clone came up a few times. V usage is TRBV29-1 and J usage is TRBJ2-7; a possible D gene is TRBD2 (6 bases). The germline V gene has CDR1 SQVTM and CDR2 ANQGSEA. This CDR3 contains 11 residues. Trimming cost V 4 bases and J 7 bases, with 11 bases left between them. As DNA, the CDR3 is TGCAGCGTTGTGGAGGGTTGGGAGCAGTACTTC. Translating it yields CSVVEGWEQYF.